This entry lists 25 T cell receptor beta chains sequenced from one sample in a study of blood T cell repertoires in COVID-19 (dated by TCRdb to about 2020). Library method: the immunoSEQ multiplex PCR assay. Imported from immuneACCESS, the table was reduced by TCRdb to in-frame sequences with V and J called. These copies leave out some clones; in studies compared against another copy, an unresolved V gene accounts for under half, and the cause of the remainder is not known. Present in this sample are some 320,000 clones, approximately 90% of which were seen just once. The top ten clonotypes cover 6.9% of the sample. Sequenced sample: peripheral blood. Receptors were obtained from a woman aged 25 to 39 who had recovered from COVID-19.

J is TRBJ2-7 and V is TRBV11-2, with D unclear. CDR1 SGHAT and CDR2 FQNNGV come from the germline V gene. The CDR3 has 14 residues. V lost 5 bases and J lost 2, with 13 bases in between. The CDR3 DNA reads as TGTGCCAGCAGCACCCTGGGCCTAACCTACGAGCAGTACTTC. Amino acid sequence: CASSTLGLTYEQYF.

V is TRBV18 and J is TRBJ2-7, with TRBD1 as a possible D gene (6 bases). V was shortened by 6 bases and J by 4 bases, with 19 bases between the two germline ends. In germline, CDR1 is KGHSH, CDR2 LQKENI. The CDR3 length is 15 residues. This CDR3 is CASSAGAGATYEQYF. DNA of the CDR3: TGTGCCAGCTCCGCGGGTGCAGGGGCAACTTACGAGCAGTACTTC.

CDR3 protein: CASSQTSPLDEQFF. CDR3 nucleotides: TGTGCCAGCTCACAGACTAGCCCTTTGGATGAGCAGTTCTTC. V is TRBV18 and J is TRBJ2-1; 7 bases match TRBD2. This CDR3 has 14 amino acids. J was trimmed by 8 bases and V by 4 bases; bases with no gene match: 8. CDR1 KGHSH and CDR2 LQKENI come from the germline V gene.

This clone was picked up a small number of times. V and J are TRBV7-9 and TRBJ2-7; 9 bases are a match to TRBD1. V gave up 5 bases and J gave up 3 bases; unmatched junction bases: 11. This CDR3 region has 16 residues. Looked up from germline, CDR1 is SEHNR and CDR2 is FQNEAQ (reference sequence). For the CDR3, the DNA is TGTGCCAGCAGCCCTGGTCCGGGACAGGGAGACTACGAGCAGTACTTC. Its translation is CASSPGPGQGDYEQYF.

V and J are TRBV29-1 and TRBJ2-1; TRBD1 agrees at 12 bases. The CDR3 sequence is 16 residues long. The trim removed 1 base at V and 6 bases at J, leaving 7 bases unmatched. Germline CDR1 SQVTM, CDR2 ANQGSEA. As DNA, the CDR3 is TGCAGCGTTGAAGTTCCGGGACAGGGGGCCCCCAATGAGCAGTTCTTC. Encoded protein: CSVEVPGQGAPNEQFF.

CDR3 loop: CASRETGPNYGYTF. CDR3 DNA sequence: TGCGCCAGCAGAGAGACAGGACCCAACTATGGCTACACCTTC. The chain employs TRBV5-1 and TRBJ1-2; D is possibly TRBD1 (6 bases). The CDR3 consists of 14 residues. Trimming cost V 5 bases and J 2 bases, with 13 bases left between them. The V gene's germline CDR1 is SGHRS and CDR2 YFSETQ.

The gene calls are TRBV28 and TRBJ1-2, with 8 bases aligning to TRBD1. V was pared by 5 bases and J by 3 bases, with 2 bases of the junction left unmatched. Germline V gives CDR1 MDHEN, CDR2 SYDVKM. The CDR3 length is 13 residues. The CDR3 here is CASSGQGDYGYTF. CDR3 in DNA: TGTGCCAGCAGTGGACAGGGAGACTATGGCTACACCTTC.

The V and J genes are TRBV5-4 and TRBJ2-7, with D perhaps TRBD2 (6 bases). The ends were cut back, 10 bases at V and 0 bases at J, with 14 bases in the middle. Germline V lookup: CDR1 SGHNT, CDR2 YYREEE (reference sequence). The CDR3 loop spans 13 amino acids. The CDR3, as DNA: TGTGCCGGGAGGACCGACACCTCCTACGAGCAGTACTTC. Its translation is CAGRTDTSYEQYF. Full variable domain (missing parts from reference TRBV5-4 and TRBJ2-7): ETGVTQSPTHLIKTRGQQVTLRCSSQSGHNTVSWYQQALGQGPQFIFQYYREEENGRGNFPPRFSGLQFPNYSSELNVNALELDDSALYLCAGRTDTSYEQYFGPGTRLTVT.

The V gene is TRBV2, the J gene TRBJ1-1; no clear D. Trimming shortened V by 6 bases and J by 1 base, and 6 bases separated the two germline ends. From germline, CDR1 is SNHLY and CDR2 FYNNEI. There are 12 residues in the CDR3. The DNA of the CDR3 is TGTGCCAGCAGGACAACGAACACTGAAGCTTTCTTT. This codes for CASRTTNTEAFF.

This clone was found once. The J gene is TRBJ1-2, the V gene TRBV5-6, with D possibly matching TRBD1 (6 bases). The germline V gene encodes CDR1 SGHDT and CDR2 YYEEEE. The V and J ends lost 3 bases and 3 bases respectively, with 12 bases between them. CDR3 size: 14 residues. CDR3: CASSYRGADYGYTF. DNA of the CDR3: TGTGCCAGCAGCTATCGGGGGGCGGACTATGGCTACACCTTC.

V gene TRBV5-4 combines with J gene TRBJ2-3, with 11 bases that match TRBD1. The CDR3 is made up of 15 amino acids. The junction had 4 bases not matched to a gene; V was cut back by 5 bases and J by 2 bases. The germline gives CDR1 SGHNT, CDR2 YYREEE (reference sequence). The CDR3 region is CASSWDRGTTDTQYF. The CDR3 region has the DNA TGTGCCAGCAGTTGGGACAGGGGGACCACAGATACGCAGTATTTT.

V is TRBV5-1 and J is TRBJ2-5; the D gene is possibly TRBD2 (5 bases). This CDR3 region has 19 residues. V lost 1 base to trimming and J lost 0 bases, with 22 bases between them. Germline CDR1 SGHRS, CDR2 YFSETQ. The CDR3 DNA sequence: TGCGCCAGCAGCTTGCTACTAGACACATTCGAATACAACCAAGAGACCCAGTACTTC. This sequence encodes CASSLLLDTFEYNQETQYF.

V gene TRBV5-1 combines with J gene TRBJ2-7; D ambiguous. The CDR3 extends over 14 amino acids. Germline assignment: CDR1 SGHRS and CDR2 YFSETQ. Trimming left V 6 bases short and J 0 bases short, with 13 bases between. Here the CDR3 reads CASTTGGSSYEQYF. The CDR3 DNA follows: TGCGCCAGCACAACCGGCGGTAGCTCCTACGAGCAGTACTTC.

The CDR3 DNA is TGTGCCTGGAGTGCAAGGGGATGGACAAGCAATCAGCCCCAGCATTTT. It specifies CAWSARGWTSNQPQHF. The rearrangement joins TRBV30 to TRBJ1-5; a weak D match, TRBD1 (5 bases). Trimming cost V 1 base and J 1 base, with 14 bases left between them. This CDR3 spans 16 amino acids. CDR1 and CDR2 (germline): GTSNPN, SVGIG (reference sequence).

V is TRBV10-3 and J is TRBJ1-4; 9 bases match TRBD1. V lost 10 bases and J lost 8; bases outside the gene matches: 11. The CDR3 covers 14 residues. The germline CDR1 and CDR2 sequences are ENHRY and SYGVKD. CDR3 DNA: TGTGCCACGACTTTTGACAGGGGGGACGAAAAACTGTTTTTT. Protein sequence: CATTFDRGDEKLFF.

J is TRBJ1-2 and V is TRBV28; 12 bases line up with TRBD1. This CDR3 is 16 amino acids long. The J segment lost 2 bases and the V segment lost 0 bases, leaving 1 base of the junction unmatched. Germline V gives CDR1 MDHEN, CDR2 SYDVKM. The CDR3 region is CASSLWGTGGNYGYTF. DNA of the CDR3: TGTGCCAGCAGTTTATGGGGGACAGGGGGCAACTATGGCTACACCTTC.

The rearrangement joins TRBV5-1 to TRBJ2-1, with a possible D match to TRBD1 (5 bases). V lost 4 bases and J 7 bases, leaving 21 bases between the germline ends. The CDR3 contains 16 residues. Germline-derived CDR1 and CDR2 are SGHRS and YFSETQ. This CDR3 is CASSEDIRQLRNEQFF. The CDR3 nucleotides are TGCGCCAGCAGCGAAGATATCAGACAGCTTAGGAATGAGCAGTTCTTC.

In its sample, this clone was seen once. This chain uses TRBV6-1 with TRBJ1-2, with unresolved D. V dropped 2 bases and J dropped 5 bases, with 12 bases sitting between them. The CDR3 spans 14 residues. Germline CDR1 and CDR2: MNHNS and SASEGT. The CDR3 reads CASSEYGDKYGYTF. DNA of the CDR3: TGTGCCAGCAGTGAATACGGGGATAAATATGGCTACACCTTC.

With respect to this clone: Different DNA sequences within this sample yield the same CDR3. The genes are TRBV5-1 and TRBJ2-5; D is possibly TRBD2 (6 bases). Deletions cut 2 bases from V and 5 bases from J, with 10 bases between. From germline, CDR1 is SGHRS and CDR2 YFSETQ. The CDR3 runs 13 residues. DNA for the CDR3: TGCGCCAGCAGCTTAGGTGGGGGGGAGACCCAGTACTTC. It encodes CASSLGGGETQYF.

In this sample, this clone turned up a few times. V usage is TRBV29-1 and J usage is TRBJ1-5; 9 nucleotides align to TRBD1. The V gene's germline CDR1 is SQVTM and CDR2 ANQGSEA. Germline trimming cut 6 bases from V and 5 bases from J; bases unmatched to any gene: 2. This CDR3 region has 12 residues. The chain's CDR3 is CSVGQGDQPQHF. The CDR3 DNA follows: TGCAGCGTGGGACAGGGCGATCAGCCCCAGCATTTT.

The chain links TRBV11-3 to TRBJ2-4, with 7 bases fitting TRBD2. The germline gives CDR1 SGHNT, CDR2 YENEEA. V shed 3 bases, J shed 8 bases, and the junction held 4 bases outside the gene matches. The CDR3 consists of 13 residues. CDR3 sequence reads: CASSFSGADIQYF. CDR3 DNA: TGTGCCAGCAGCTTCAGCGGGGCGGACATTCAGTACTTC.

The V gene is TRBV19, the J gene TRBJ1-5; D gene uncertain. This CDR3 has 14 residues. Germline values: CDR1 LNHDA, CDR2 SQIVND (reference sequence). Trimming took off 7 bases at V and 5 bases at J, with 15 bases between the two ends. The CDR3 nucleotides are TGTGCCAGTACCCTAGAAGAGAAGGATCAGCCCCAGCATTTT. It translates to CASTLEEKDQPQHF.

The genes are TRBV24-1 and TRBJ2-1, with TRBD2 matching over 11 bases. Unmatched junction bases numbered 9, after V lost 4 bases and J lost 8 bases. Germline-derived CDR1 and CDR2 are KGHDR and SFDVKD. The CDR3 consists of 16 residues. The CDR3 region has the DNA TGTGCCACCAGTGACAATAGCGGGGGGGCCAGAGATGAGCAGTTCTTC. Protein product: CATSDNSGGARDEQFF.

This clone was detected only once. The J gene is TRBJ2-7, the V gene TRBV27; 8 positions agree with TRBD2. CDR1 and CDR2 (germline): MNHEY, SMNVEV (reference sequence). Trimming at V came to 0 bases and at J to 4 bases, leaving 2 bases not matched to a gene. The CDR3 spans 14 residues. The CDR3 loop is CASSLSGGGYEQYF. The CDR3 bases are TGTGCCAGCAGTTTATCAGGCGGGGGGTACGAGCAGTACTTC.

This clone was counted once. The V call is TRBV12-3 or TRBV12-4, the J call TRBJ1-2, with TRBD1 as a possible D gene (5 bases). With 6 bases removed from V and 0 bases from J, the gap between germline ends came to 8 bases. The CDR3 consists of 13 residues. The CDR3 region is CASRDKTNYGYTF. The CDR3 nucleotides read TGTGCCAGCAGGGACAAAACTAACTATGGCTACACCTTC.